This entry lists 2 T cell receptor beta chains sequenced from one sample in a study of shared clonotypes between healthy human individuals. Assay: immunoSEQ multiplex PCR; the TCRdb copy retains only in-frame clones and omits some. Counted here are about 510,000 clones, roughly 79% occurring once; the ten biggest clones make up approximately 12%. The material sequenced was PBMCs. These receptors were taken from a woman aged 40 to 50 in good health. Some clones in this sample may be carry-over from other donors' samples.

J is TRBJ1-5 and V is TRBV30; the D is unclear. The germline V and J ends were trimmed by 2 bases and 2 bases, with 4 bases remaining between them. Germline assignment: CDR1 GTSNPN and CDR2 SVGIG (reference sequence). This CDR3 contains 12 residues. The CDR3 sequence: CAWSFGNQPQHF. In DNA, the CDR3 is TGTGCCTGGAGTTTTGGCAATCAGCCCCAGCATTTT.

This chain connects TRBV10-3 to TRBJ2-1; 9 bases line up with TRBD1. The CDR3 is 18 amino acids. With V trimmed by 6 bases and J by 0 bases, 12 bases remained unmatched. Germline lookup yields CDR1 ENHRY and CDR2 SYGVKD. CDR3 region: CAISVGTGTTSSYNEQFF. The CDR3 DNA reads as TGTGCCATCAGCGTTGGGACAGGGACCACTAGCTCCTACAATGAGCAGTTCTTC.